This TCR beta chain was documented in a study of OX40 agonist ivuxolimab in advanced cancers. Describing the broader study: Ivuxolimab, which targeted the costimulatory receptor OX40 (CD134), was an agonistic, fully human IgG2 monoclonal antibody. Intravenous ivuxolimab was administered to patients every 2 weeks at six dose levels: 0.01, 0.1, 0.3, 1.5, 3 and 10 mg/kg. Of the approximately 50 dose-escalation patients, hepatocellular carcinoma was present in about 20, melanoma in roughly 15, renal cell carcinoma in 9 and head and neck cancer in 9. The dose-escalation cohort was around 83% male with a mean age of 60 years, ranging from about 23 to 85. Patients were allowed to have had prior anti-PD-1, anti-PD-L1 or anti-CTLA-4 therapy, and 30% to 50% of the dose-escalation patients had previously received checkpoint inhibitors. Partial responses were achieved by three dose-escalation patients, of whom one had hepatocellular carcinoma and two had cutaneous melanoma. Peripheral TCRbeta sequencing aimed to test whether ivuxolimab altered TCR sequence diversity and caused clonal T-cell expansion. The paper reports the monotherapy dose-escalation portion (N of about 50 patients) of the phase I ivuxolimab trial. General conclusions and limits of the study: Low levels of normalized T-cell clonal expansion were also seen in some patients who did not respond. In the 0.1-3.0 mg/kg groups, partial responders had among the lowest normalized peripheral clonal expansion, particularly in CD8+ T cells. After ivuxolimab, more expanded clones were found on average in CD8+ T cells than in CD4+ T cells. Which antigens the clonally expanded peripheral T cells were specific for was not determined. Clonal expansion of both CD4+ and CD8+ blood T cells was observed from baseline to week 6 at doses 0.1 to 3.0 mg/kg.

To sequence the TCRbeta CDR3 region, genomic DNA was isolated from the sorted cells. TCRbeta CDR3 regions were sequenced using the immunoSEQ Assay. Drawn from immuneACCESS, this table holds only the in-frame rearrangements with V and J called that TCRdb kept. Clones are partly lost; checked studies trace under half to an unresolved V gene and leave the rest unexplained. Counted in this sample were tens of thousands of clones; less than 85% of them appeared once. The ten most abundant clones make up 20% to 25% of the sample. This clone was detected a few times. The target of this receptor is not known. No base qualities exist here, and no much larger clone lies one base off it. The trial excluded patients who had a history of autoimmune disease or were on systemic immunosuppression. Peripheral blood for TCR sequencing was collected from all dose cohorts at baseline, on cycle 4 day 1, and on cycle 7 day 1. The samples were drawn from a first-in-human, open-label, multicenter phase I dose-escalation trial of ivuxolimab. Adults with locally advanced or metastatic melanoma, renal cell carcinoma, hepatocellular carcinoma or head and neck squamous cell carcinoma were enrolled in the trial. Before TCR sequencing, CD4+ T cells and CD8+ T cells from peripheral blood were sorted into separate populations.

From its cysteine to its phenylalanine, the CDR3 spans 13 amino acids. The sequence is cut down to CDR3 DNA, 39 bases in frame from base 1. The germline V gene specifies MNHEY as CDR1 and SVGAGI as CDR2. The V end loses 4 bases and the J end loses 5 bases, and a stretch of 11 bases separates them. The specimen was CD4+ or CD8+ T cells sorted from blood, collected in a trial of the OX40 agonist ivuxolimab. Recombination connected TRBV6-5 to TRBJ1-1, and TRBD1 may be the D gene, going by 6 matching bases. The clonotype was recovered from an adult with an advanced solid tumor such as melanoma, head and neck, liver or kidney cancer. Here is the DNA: TGTGCCAGCAGTTTAACAGGGCGGACTGAAGCTTTCTTT. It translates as CASSLTGRTEAFF.